This T cell receptor beta chain was identified during a study of OX40 agonist ivuxolimab in advanced cancers. Assay: immunoSEQ multiplex PCR; the TCRdb copy retains only in-frame clones and omits some. The repertoire holds some 65,000 clones, with less than 85% as singletons. This clone showed up just a few times. Looked up from germline, CDR1 is MNHEY and CDR2 is SVGAGI. The CDR3 runs 14 residues. Trimming removed 5 bases at V and 7 bases at J, with 18 bases between. The source material was CD4+ or CD8+ T cells sorted from blood, sampled in a trial of the OX40 agonist ivuxolimab. This clonotype originated in an adult with an advanced solid tumor such as melanoma, head and neck, liver or kidney cancer. The chain joins TRBV6-5 to TRBJ2-7; D is possibly TRBD1 or TRBD2 (5 bases each). The CDR3: CASSTGAVSWEQYF. The CDR3 DNA is TGTGCCAGCAGTACCGGGGCCGTCTCTTGGGAGCAGTACTTC.